This T cell receptor beta chain was captured by sequencing in a study of blood T cell repertoires in COVID-19. Sequencing was performed with immunoSEQ multiplex PCR; in TCRdb, only in-frame clones are kept and a portion is missing. This sample has some 200,000 clones, with 70% to 90% found just once. This clone was counted a single time. Germline V gives CDR1 MDHEN, CDR2 SYDVKM. CDR3 length: 14 residues. Trimming at V came to 3 bases and at J to 4 bases, leaving 6 bases not matched to a gene. The sequenced sample was peripheral blood. The receptor's source is a woman aged 60-75 years with COVID-19, enrolled during active disease. This sequence joins TRBV28 and TRBJ2-7; 7 bases are a match to TRBD1. The CDR3 sequence: CASSLFGTAYEQYF. The CDR3 region has the DNA TGTGCCAGCAGTTTGTTTGGGACAGCGTACGAGCAGTACTTC.